The 9 T cell receptor beta chains below come from one sample, sequenced in a study of vaccination and CD4 T cells after COVID-19. The antigens these receptors bind are not known. With the Oncomine TCR Beta short-read assay, DNA from cultured CD4+ T cells was sequenced. Researchers extracted genomic DNA from CD4+ T cells that had been cultured. TCRdb itself ran the PCR reads through MiXCR, one entry per CDR3 protein. Of approximately 9,500 distinct CDR3 sequences in the sample, around 30% are singletons; the top ten hold 13%. As for treatment: roughly 10-day PBMC culture with coronavirus spike peptide pools or control peptides (ViraFEST assay). Ahead of the COVID-19 pandemic (2011-2018), the CD4+ T cells of the unexposed donor were collected. Sequencing was carried out using CD4+ T cells from blood, cultured in vitro. The receptor set was obtained from a human donor in good health.

The rearrangement joins TRBV7-2 to TRBJ1-4; TRBD1 matches at 7 bases. The ends lost 2 bases at V and 8 bases at J; junction bases unmatched: 5. This CDR3 contains 14 residues. From germline, CDR1 is SGHTA and CDR2 FQGNSA. The CDR3 coding sequence is TGTGCCAGCAGCTTATCCAGGGGGGACGAAAAACTGTTTTTT. Amino acid sequence: CASSLSRGDEKLFF.

In its sample, this clonotype was seen a few times. CDR3 protein: CASSPQGRGYTF. Here the CDR3 DNA reads TGTGCCAGCAGCCCACAGGGAAGAGGCTACACCTTC. The genes are TRBV7-8 and TRBJ1-2; maybe TRBD1 (6 bases). Germline lookup yields CDR1 SGHVS and CDR2 FQNEAQ. The CDR3 is 12 residues long. The V end was cut by 5 bases, the J end by 8 bases, with 12 bases between.

As DNA, the CDR3 is TGTGCCAGCAGGGGGGACAGGAGCGGGAATGAGCAGTTCTTC. Translation: CASRGDRSGNEQFF. The chain links TRBV11-3 to TRBJ2-1; TRBD1 matches 8 bases. V lost 6 bases and J lost 7; bases outside the gene matches: 8. Germline assignment: CDR1 SGHNT and CDR2 YENEEA. This CDR3 has 14 amino acids.

This clonotype has just a few counts. V gene TRBV11-3 combines with J gene TRBJ2-3; 13 nucleotides agree with TRBD2. CDR3 size: 16 residues. Germline CDR1 reads SGHNT; CDR2 reads YENEEA. The J segment lost 3 bases and the V segment lost 5 bases, leaving 5 bases of the junction unmatched. The CDR3 loop reads CASSRRGLAGTDTQYF. In nucleotides, the CDR3 is TGTGCCAGCAGCCGCCGGGGACTAGCGGGAACAGATACGCAGTATTTT.

In DNA, the CDR3 is TGTGCCATCACACAGGGGACGAATGGCTACACCTTC. It is translated as CAITQGTNGYTF. This sequence joins TRBV10-3 and TRBJ1-2; 7 nucleotides align to TRBD1. With V trimmed by 7 bases and J by 6 bases, 5 bases remained unmatched. From germline, CDR1 is ENHRY and CDR2 SYGVKD. This CDR3 contains 12 residues.

CDR3 residues: CASSFGLAGVNEQFF. CDR3 sequence (DNA): TGCGCCAGCAGCTTTGGACTAGCGGGAGTGAATGAGCAGTTCTTC. V gene TRBV5-1 combines with J gene TRBJ2-1; 13 nucleotides line up with TRBD2. The CDR3 consists of 15 residues. V lost 2 bases and J lost 7; bases outside the gene matches: 3. Germline V CDR1 and CDR2: SGHRS, YFSETQ.

The chain recombines TRBV7-2 with TRBJ2-2, with 9 bases lining up with TRBD1. J gave up 6 bases and V 0 bases, and 5 bases lay outside the gene matches. Germline V gene sequence: CDR1 SGHTA, CDR2 FQGNSA. The CDR3 length is 16 residues. CDR3 in amino acids: CASSLAGTGWAGELFF. In nucleotides, the CDR3 is TGTGCCAGCAGCTTAGCCGGGACAGGGTGGGCCGGGGAGCTGTTTTTT.

This clonotype has more than one count but fewer than ten. This chain uses TRBV5-5 with TRBJ2-7, with D uncertain. The CDR3 extends over 13 amino acids. In germline, CDR1 is SGHKS, CDR2 YYEKEE (reference sequence). V lost 0 bases and J lost 1, with 5 bases in between. The chain's CDR3 is CASSLAESYEQYF. The DNA of the CDR3 is TGTGCCAGCAGCTTGGCGGAATCCTACGAGCAGTACTTC.

This chain connects TRBV5-1 to TRBJ2-7; 10 bases are shared with TRBD1. The CDR3 runs 17 residues. The V segment lost 4 bases and the J segment 2 bases; nucleotides outside the gene matches: 12. Per germline, CDR1 SGHRS and CDR2 YFSETQ. In nucleotides, the CDR3 is TGCGCCAGCAGCGGAGGGACAGGGGAAGGGGGGACCTACGAGCAGTACTTC. Encoded protein: CASSGGTGEGGTYEQYF.